The present entry profiles one TCR beta chain with its context. This receptor's antigen is unknown. In total, over 600 healthy bone marrow donors made up the cohort. All cohort members were sampled while nominally healthy, although unrecorded immune exposures were likely present. The donor tested CMV seronegative and was one of the 352 seronegative cohort members. Every donor gave a peripheral blood sample, and the peripheral blood mononuclear cells from that sample were used for TCR beta sequencing. Genomic DNA was extracted from the blood cell samples with the Qiagen DNeasy Blood Extraction Kit. The CDR3 spans 16 residues, from the cysteine through the phenylalanine. Just CDR3 DNA is preserved here, 48 bases in frame from base 1. This sample was taken from a study of cytomegalovirus exposure and HLA in healthy donors (dated by TCRdb to 2017 to 2019). Background on the whole study: According to an earlier analysis of 450 to 650 of the donors, about 179 million T cells yielded some 120 million unique TCR beta sequences and less than 300 Gb of sequence data. Roughly 300 gigabases of sequencing data and tens of millions of unique TCR sequences were included in an early release covering around 600 HLA-typed donors. Of the 398 genotyped donors, about 80% fell in the genetic ancestry cluster associated with self-reported Caucasian donors. The study aimed to test whether signatures of past pathogen exposure could be identified by cataloging public T cell receptors. Using immunosequencing, the study profiled T cell repertoires from around 670 subjects and related those repertoires to cytomegalovirus serostatus. Along with the approximately 650-subject first cohort, a separate validation cohort of over 90 different subjects was used. To predict cytomegalovirus infection status, the study combined high-throughput TCR immunosequencing, statistical association of individual TCRs with disease status, and machine learning. To study patterns of TCR occurrence, a later analysis re-analyzed previously published TCR beta repertoires from 666 donors and added high-resolution HLA genotyping. Rather than drawing on any new phenotypic data, the later analysis identified candidate immune exposures from TCR beta sequences and the way those sequences occurred across donors. An earlier analysis of nearly 600 of the donors applied high-throughput TCR beta sequencing to assess whether each TCR beta V gene segment acted as functional or pseudogenic. Donor age, sex, ethnicity and CMV serostatus were collected together with the repertoire data. A later genetic analysis took genome-wide SNP genotypes for about 55% of the roughly 670 donors and used that subset as a discovery cohort. All discovery cohort repertoires had been generated using a single sequencing platform. HLA typing covered class I and class II loci at four-digit resolution. The number of typed donors differed by locus: roughly 629-640 for A, B, C, DRB1 and DQB1; 500 to 550 for DQA1; 606 for DPA1; and about 450 for DPB1. Because of strong linkage in the cohort, a handful of DR-DQ haplotypes were treated as single units for association and clustering. On average, 235,054 unique TCR beta nucleotide sequences were sequenced per donor among 398 genotyped donors of the cohort, with roughly 18% of those sequences being non-productive. Overall results and qualifications from the work: In an earlier analysis of around 600 of the donors, most TCR beta V segments appeared in productive rearrangements about 90% or about 30% of the time, broadly matching IMGT annotations. The study gave a list of under 200 TCR beta chains associated with cytomegalovirus. In a later analysis, some 17,000 TCR beta sequences were associated with specific HLA alleles at a false discovery rate of 0.05. In a later genetic analysis, a missense DCLRE1C variant was associated with V-gene and J-gene trimming of TCR beta chains, and the association was replicated in an independent cohort. A later analysis found that most CMV-associated TCR beta chains appeared HLA-restricted, with HLA associations seemingly driven largely by CMV exposure. A few of the identified cytomegalovirus-associated TCR beta chains were confirmed in vitro to be specific for cytomegalovirus antigens. In a later analysis, HLA-associated TCR beta chains showed more clonal expansion and lower generation probabilities than non-associated chains that were equally common. The authors suggested that the approach could potentially be extended to other disease states and immunological phenotypes. In a later genetic analysis, fewer N-insertions in productive TCRs were reported among donors in an Asian-associated ancestry cluster than the roughly 700-donor mean. Linkage disequilibrium might explain the correlated functional status among segregating V segments, but an unknown experimental factor could not be excluded. Because HLA typing was missing for some donors at each locus, association tests included only the typed subset. Immune exposure information for the cohort was limited to CMV serostatus. Most TCR sequences were observed very rarely across donors, whereas some public TCRs were present in many individuals. When HLA alleles, especially DR and DQ, strongly co-occurred, attributing TCR associations to individual alleles was difficult. Because counts were too low, 15 or so rarely observed V segments, including chromosome 9 orphons, were excluded from the earlier analysis of some 540 of the donors. The 87-base-pair reads could not distinguish some IMGT-functional V segments, including TRBV6-2 and TRBV6-3, so those segments were excluded. Cytomegalovirus status was reported to be diagnosed by the classifier with high specificity and sensitivity in both the original and validation cohorts. This cohort had only TCR beta chains sequenced, and the lack of alpha or paired-chain data limited which features could be detected. A group of highly shared sequence variants was considered likely to be a technical artifact of the sequencing pipeline. Several of the top co-occurrence clusters appeared to be linked to parvovirus B19, influenza, CMV and Epstein-Barr virus, according to a later analysis. Sequencing depth was assumed to be roughly uniform across donors in the presence/absence analyses, though that assumption may not hold. In a later analysis, the rate of TCR association differed among HLA loci, with DRB1 alleles having the most associated TCRs and HLA-C alleles having the fewest. A further reported finding was that TCR beta sequences accurately predicted the HLA-A and HLA-B alleles for most subjects in the first cohort.

The library came from the immunoSEQ multiplex PCR assay. A mixture of 60 forward primers for TCR Vbeta segments and 13 reverse primers for TCR Jbeta segments was used in the multiplex PCR. The CDR3 region of rearranged TCR beta genes was amplified from genomic DNA with a multiplex PCR assay. Amplified TCR beta libraries were sequenced as 87-base-pair reads on the Illumina HiSeq System. The authors' analysis ran thus. A later analysis tallied 75 million to 95 million unique TCR beta chains across the 666 repertoires, and approximately 11 million of those chains were shared by two or more donors. A nearest-neighbor algorithm error-corrected the raw reads and collapsed the reads into unique sequences, merging closely related sequences to remove PCR and sequencing errors. Alignment of CDR3 sequences to IMGT reference sequences was used to assign V, D and J gene segments. For a sequence to be retained, at least a six-nucleotide match to both a V gene segment and a J gene segment was required. Rearrangements were classified as productive when the CDR3 lacked stop codons and remained in frame with V and J, and all other rearrangements were classified as non-productive. CDR3 was defined according to IMGT convention as the region running from the second conserved V-encoded cysteine to the conserved J-encoded phenylalanine. The earlier analysis of about 640 of the donors excluded any sequence lacking an unambiguous match to a single V gene segment. An earlier analysis of fewer than 650 of the donors classified V segments as functional when productive rearrangements were above 56.7% and as segregating when the standard deviation between donors was above 5%. A statistical classification framework was built for diagnosing cytomegalovirus status from the catalog of TCR beta chain sequences. A later analysis assigned V and J genes by comparing TCR nucleotide sequences with IMGT/GENE-DB human TR gene sequences. Using the TCRdist pipeline, a later analysis assigned CDR3 sequences along with most-parsimonious VDJ recombination scenarios. A later analysis defined each TCR beta chain by its CDR3 amino acid sequence plus V-gene family, and excluded reads lacking a unique V-gene family. As a way to deal with suspected cross-contamination and a sequencing artifact, a later analysis dropped roughly 600 nucleotide sequences that were highly shared and had low generation probability. For each public chain, a later analysis derived a clonal expansion index from normalized ranks of inferred template counts within each repertoire. A later analysis computed generation probabilities with a VDJ recombination model fitted to out-of-frame rearrangements, and checked the results against IGoR. A later analysis scored TCR-TCR, TCR-HLA and TCR-CMV co-occurrence with hypergeometric tests, applying a repertoire-size bias correction to TCR pairs. To estimate false discovery rates, a later analysis permuted the HLA or CMV assignments 20 times. In a later analysis, co-occurring TCRs were grouped using DBSCAN, and TCRdist sequence similarity was added for clustering within HLA-allele-positive subsets. For co-occurrence clustering, repertoires with fewer than 30,000 or more than 120,000 public chains were excluded, along with several repertoires with anomalous nucleotide sharing. TCRdb took over this immuneACCESS table, retaining in-frame rearrangements with V and J assigned. Such tables are incomplete; in checked studies, under half of the missing clones stem from an unresolved V gene, and the remainder is unexplained. V, J and clone size are taken as reported in that table, and D and trimming were inferred from the DNA itself. The sample table includes 200,000 or so clones. 0.7% to 0.8% of the sample is taken by the ten largest.

The sample was PBMCs. The TCR originated in a boy younger than 18 in good health and CMV-seronegative. Recombination connected TRBV21-1 to TRBJ2-7; no DNA check was done on the table's D call, TRBD1. TRBV21-1 is a listed pseudogene. The DNA reads TGTGCCATACCAACAGAGCATTACAGGGGGTGCTACGAGCAGTACTTC. Translated, this gives CAIPTEHYRGCYEQYF.